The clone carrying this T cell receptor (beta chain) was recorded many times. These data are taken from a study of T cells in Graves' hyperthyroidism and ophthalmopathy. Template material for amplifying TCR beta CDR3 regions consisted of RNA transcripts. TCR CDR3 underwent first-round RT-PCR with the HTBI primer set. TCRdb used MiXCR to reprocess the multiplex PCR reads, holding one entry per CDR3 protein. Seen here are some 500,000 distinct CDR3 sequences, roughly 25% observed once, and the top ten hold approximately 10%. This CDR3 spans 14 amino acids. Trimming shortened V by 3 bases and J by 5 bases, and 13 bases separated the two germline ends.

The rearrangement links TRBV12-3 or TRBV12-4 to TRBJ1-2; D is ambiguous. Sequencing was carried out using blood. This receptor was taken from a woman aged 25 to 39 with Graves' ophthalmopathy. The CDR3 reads CASSFAGLKYGYTF. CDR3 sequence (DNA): TGTGCCAGCAGTTTCGCCGGACTAAAGTATGGCTACACCTTC.